The 15 T cell receptor beta chains below all came from one sample that was sequenced in a study of OX40 agonist ivuxolimab in advanced cancers. Sequenced by immunoSEQ multiplex PCR; TCRdb stores in-frame clones only, minus some. This table has more than 70,000 clones, approximately 91% appearing once. The source material was CD4+ or CD8+ T cells sorted from blood, sampled in a trial of the OX40 agonist ivuxolimab. The receptor source for this set is an adult with an advanced solid tumor such as melanoma, head and neck, liver or kidney cancer.

The chain employs TRBV7-2 and TRBJ2-1; TRBD1 might be the D (6 bases). In germline, CDR1 is SGHTA, CDR2 FQGNSA. This CDR3 comprises 15 residues. V lost 5 bases and J lost 7, with 18 bases in between. The CDR3 loop reads CASSRGQPGVNEQFF. DNA for the CDR3: TGTGCCAGCAGCCGTGGACAGCCGGGCGTGAATGAGCAGTTCTTC.

The V call is TRBV5-1, the J call TRBJ2-5; 7 bases are a match to TRBD1. The V gene's germline CDR1 is SGHRS and CDR2 YFSETQ. Trimming removed 5 bases from V and 3 bases from J; junction bases left unmatched: 10. The CDR3 is 15 amino acids. The chain's CDR3 is CASSSGTVAKETQYF. The CDR3, as DNA: TGCGCCAGCAGTTCCGGGACAGTAGCTAAAGAGACCCAGTACTTC.

The chain uses TRBV28 and TRBJ1-2; D perhaps matches TRBD1 (6 bases). The length of the CDR3 is 14 residues. Trimming left V 6 bases short and J 4 bases short, with 15 bases between. Germline V lookup: CDR1 MDHEN, CDR2 SYDVKM. As DNA, the CDR3 is TGTGCCAGCAGCAACGACAGGTCCCCCTATGGCTACACCTTC. Protein: CASSNDRSPYGYTF.

The rearrangement links TRBV5-4 to TRBJ2-7, with 7 nucleotides matching TRBD2. The CDR3 extends over 16 amino acids. J was trimmed by 2 bases and V by 2 bases; bases with no gene match: 10. The germline V gene encodes CDR1 SGHNT and CDR2 YYREEE (reference sequence). The CDR3: CASSFGGLTATYEQYF. In DNA, the CDR3 is TGTGCCAGCAGCTTTGGGGGACTAACTGCTACCTACGAGCAGTACTTC.

V gene TRBV28 combines with J gene TRBJ2-7; weak D call: TRBD2 (6 bases). Deletions cut 2 bases from V and 6 bases from J, with 8 bases between. Germline V gene data show CDR1 as MDHEN and CDR2 as SYDVKM. The CDR3 runs 12 residues. The CDR3 is CASSLGRGEQYF. CDR3 nucleotide sequence: TGTGCCAGCAGTTTAGGGCGGGGCGAGCAGTACTTC.

The rearrangement uses TRBV5-5 and TRBJ2-6; no clear D gene. The CDR3 has 16 residues. V lost 0 bases to trimming and J lost 2 bases, with 9 bases between them. CDR1 is SGHKS, CDR2 YYEKEE, per germline (reference sequence). CDR3 sequence reads: CASSLEALAGANVLTF. DNA for the CDR3: TGTGCCAGCAGCTTGGAGGCGCTGGCTGGGGCCAACGTCCTGACTTTC.

V gene TRBV6-5 combines with J gene TRBJ1-4; 9 bases map to TRBD1. The CDR3 totals 16 residues. The V gene's germline CDR1 is MNHEY and CDR2 SVGAGI. The V segment lost 2 bases and the J segment 6 bases; nucleotides outside the gene matches: 7. For the CDR3, the DNA is TGTGCCAGCAGTTACGCGTCGGGACAGGGCCATGAAAAACTGTTTTTT. Translating gives CASSYASGQGHEKLFF.

The rearrangement links TRBV15 to TRBJ2-7; D might be TRBD2 (5 bases). CDR3 length: 15 amino acids. CDR1 and CDR2 (germline): LNHNV, YYDKDF (reference sequence). V lost 4 bases, J lost 7 bases, and 20 bases lay in between. As DNA, the CDR3 is TGTGCCACCAGCAATGGTGGCACTGGCTCGGGGGAGCAGTACTTC. Its protein is CATSNGGTGSGEQYF.

DNA for the CDR3: TGCGCCAGCAGCTTTTACGGACTAGCGGGAGGTCGTTCAGATACGCAGTATTTT. Translating it yields CASSFYGLAGGRSDTQYF. The V call is TRBV5-1, the J call TRBJ2-3, with 14 positions matching TRBD2. The CDR3 sequence is 18 residues long. Germline CDR1 and CDR2: SGHRS and YFSETQ. Trimming took 2 bases from V and 4 from J; bases not matched to a gene: 9. Based on the CDR3 plus reference TRBV5-1 and TRBJ2-3, the full variable domain is KAGVTQTPRYLIKTRGQQVTLSCSPISGHRSVSWYQQTPGQGLQFLFEYFSETQRNKGNFPGRFSGRQFSNSRSEMNVSTLELGDSALYLCASSFYGLAGGRSDTQYFGPGTRLTVL.

The V call is TRBV5-6, the J call TRBJ2-1; TRBD2 aligns across 11 bases. Germline CDR1 reads SGHDT; CDR2 reads YYEEEE. V gave up 5 bases and J gave up 6 bases; unmatched junction bases: 7. This CDR3 region has 15 residues. CDR3 residues: CASRGILAGGNEQFF. The CDR3 region has the DNA TGTGCCAGCAGGGGGATCCTAGCGGGAGGCAATGAGCAGTTCTTC.

This chain uses TRBV7-2 with TRBJ2-5; D call uncertain. Germline assignment: CDR1 SGHTA and CDR2 FQGNSA. The CDR3 extends over 12 amino acids. The V and J ends lost 2 bases and 5 bases respectively, with 6 bases between them. CDR3 amino acids: CASSLPLETQYF. The CDR3 region has the DNA TGTGCCAGCAGCTTACCTCTCGAGACCCAGTACTTC. The whole variable domain, filled in from reference TRBV7-2 and TRBJ2-5, reads GAGVSQSPSNKVTEKGKDVELRCDPISGHTALYWYRQSLGQGLEFLIYFQGNSAPDKSGLPSDRFSAERTGGSVSTLTIQRTQQEDSAVYLCASSLPLETQYFGPGTRLLVL.

The chain uses TRBV10-1 and TRBJ2-1; a weak D match, TRBD1 (6 bases). There are 12 residues in the CDR3. Germline CDR1 WNHNN, CDR2 SYGVQD (reference sequence). V shed 8 bases and J shed 2 bases, with 7 bases lying between them. The CDR3 DNA follows: TGCGCCAGCCAGGGGACCTACAATGAGCAGTTCTTC. Encoded protein: CASQGTYNEQFF.

J is TRBJ1-4 and V is TRBV30, with 8 nucleotides matching TRBD1. V gave up 1 base and J gave up 8 bases; unmatched junction bases: 6. The CDR3 is 14 amino acids. The germline V gene encodes CDR1 GTSNPN and CDR2 SVGIG (reference sequence). CDR3 loop: CAWSAQGAGEKLFF. In DNA form, the CDR3 reads TGTGCCTGGAGTGCGCAGGGGGCAGGGGAAAAACTGTTTTTT. Together with reference TRBV30 and TRBJ1-4, the CDR3 gives the full variable domain: SQTIHQWPATLVQPVGSPLSLECTVEGTSNPNLYWYRQAAGRGLQLLFYSVGIGQISSEVPQNLSASRPQDRQFILSSKKLLLSDSGFYLCAWSAQGAGEKLFFGSGTQLSVL.

The chain links TRBV18 to TRBJ1-6; 7 bases match TRBD1. The CDR3 sequence is 14 residues long. The trim removed 2 bases at V and 9 bases at J, leaving 4 bases unmatched. CDR1 and CDR2 from the germline V gene are KGHSH and LQKENI. The CDR3 nucleotides are TGTGCCAGCTCACCAGACAGGGTTGGTTCACCCCTCCACTTT. It encodes CASSPDRVGSPLHF. The full variable domain, with the rest looked up from reference TRBV18 and TRBJ1-6, is NAGVMQNPRHLVRRRGQEARLRCSPMKGHSHVYWYRQLPEEGLKFMVYLQKENIIDESGMPKERFSAEFPKEGPSILRIQQVVRGDSAAYFCASSPDRVGSPLHFGNGTRLTVT.

The J gene is TRBJ1-1, the V gene TRBV7-9, with D perhaps matching TRBD1 (5 bases). Germline V gene data show CDR1 as SEHNR and CDR2 as FQNEAQ (reference sequence). CDR3 size: 14 residues. The V end lost 2 bases, the J end lost 1 base, and 8 bases lay between the germline ends. This CDR3 reads CASSLLGRNTEAFF. In nucleotides, the CDR3 is TGTGCCAGCAGCTTACTGGGGCGGAACACTGAAGCTTTCTTT.